This T cell receptor (beta chain) was obtained from a study of response to subunit inactivated influenza vaccine. The CDR3 length is 15 residues. V was trimmed by 4 bases and J by 0 bases, leaving 10 bases between them. Germline CDR1 MNHEY, CDR2 SVGEGT. MiXCR, run by TCRdb on the RT-PCR reads, gives a single entry per CDR3 protein. The profile shows 530,000 or so distinct CDR3 sequences, about 25% of them singletons. This clonotype was recorded a few times. The receptor's source is a man in his forties or fifties who received an inactivated influenza vaccine. The source was CD4+ T cells sorted from PBMCs, collected 4 to 6 days after vaccination. The chain has TRBV6-2 or TRBV6-3 and TRBJ1-5; D is unclear. CDR3 region: CASSFRQISNQPQHF. CDR3 DNA sequence: TGTGCCAGCAGTTTTCGGCAGATTAGCAATCAGCCCCAGCATTTT.